This entry lists 20 T cell receptor beta chains sequenced from one sample in a study of blood T cell repertoires in COVID-19. Profiled with immunoSEQ multiplex PCR; TCRdb holds only in-frame clones, not every one. The data contain roughly 250,000 clones, approximately 91% of them singletons. The sequenced material came from PBMCs or T cells enriched from blood (not recorded which). These TCRs come from a woman in her thirties or forties with acute COVID-19.

This chain links TRBV24-1 with TRBJ2-3, with TRBD2 identical over 7 bases. The CDR3 runs 14 residues. The germline CDR1 and CDR2 sequences are KGHDR and SFDVKD. After removal of 0 bases from V and 8 bases from J, the junction contained 4 bases not matched to a gene. CDR3 loop: CATSDLGRGGTQYF. CDR3 in DNA: TGTGCCACCAGTGATTTGGGGAGGGGAGGTACGCAGTATTTT.

This chain joins TRBV19 and TRBJ2-7, with D possibly matching TRBD1 (6 bases). V was cut by 5 bases and J by 3 bases, with 11 bases left in between. The CDR3 loop spans 13 amino acids. Per the germline V gene, CDR1 is LNHDA and CDR2 is SQIVND (reference sequence). CDR3 protein: CASSAGVNYEQYF. CDR3 coding DNA: TGTGCCAGTAGTGCAGGGGTGAACTACGAGCAGTACTTC.

The rearrangement joins TRBV18 to TRBJ2-7; 11 bases map to TRBD1. The junction had 8 bases not matched to a gene; V was cut back by 3 bases and J by 7 bases. This CDR3 is built from 15 residues. CDR1 is KGHSH and CDR2 is LQKENI in the germline V gene. CDR3: CASSPRTGGSSEQYF. The CDR3 DNA sequence: TGTGCCAGCTCACCCCGGACAGGGGGCTCGAGTGAGCAGTACTTC.

The chain recombines TRBV9 with TRBJ1-2; perhaps TRBD1 as D (6 bases). CDR1 SGDLS and CDR2 YYNGEE come from the germline V gene. The CDR3 covers 20 residues. V was clipped by 1 base and J by 2 bases, with 27 bases between them. The CDR3 region is CASSVSVNRVGQPQNYGYTF. The CDR3 region has the DNA TGTGCCAGCAGCGTAAGCGTAAATCGGGTCGGACAGCCGCAGAACTATGGCTACACCTTC.

The rearrangement uses TRBV7-8 and TRBJ1-2; no clear D gene. The CDR3 length is 12 residues. The V end lost 1 base, the J end lost 7 bases, and 7 bases lay between the germline ends. CDR1 is SGHVS and CDR2 is FQNEAQ in the germline V gene. The CDR3 sequence: CASSLGGPGYTF. In nucleotides, the CDR3 is TGTGCCAGCAGCTTAGGCGGGCCTGGCTACACCTTC.

The J gene is TRBJ2-1, the V gene TRBV4-1; 10 nucleotides line up with TRBD2. Germline V gene lookup returns CDR1 MGHRA and CDR2 YSYEKL. The CDR3 consists of 16 residues. V gave up 2 bases and J gave up 6 bases; unmatched junction bases: 7. The CDR3 coding sequence is TGCGCCAGCAGCCAAAGCGGGAGGGCCCAGAGCAATGAGCAGTTCTTC. This gives the protein CASSQSGRAQSNEQFF.

This chain links TRBV2 with TRBJ1-4; D might be TRBD1 (5 bases). Germline lookup yields CDR1 SNHLY and CDR2 FYNNEI. With 6 bases removed from V and 5 bases from J, the gap between germline ends came to 22 bases. The CDR3 has 17 amino acids. CDR3 bases: TGTGCCAGCAGAAAGGGCGGCGGGGGTCCGGTAAATGAAAAACTGTTTTTT. It specifies CASRKGGGGPVNEKLFF.

This clone was detected only once. The chain employs TRBV15 and TRBJ2-5, with D tentatively TRBD1 (5 bases). Looked up from germline, CDR1 is LNHNV and CDR2 is YYDKDF (reference sequence). Trimming stripped 0 bases from V and 5 bases from J, with 10 bases between. There are 14 residues in the CDR3. The DNA of the CDR3 is TGTGCCACCAGCAGAGATAGGGGTTTGGAGACCCAGTACTTC. This codes for CATSRDRGLETQYF.

The rearrangement uses TRBV6-5 and TRBJ1-6, with a possible D match to TRBD1 (5 bases). V shed 4 bases and J shed 9 bases, with 10 bases lying between them. Germline CDR1 reads MNHEY; CDR2 reads SVGAGI. This CDR3 comprises 13 residues. The CDR3 DNA sequence: TGTGCCAGCAGTTCCTCAGGGAGTTCACCCCTCCACTTT. Residues: CASSSSGSSPLHF.

The J gene is TRBJ2-3, the V gene TRBV5-1, with TRBD2 as a possible D gene (6 bases). V was clipped by 4 bases and J by 2 bases, with 14 bases between them. There are 15 residues in the CDR3. CDR1 SGHRS and CDR2 YFSETQ come from the germline V gene. CDR3 nucleotide sequence: TGCGCCAGCAGCCGGGACTCCAAAAACACAGATACGCAGTATTTT. This sequence encodes CASSRDSKNTDTQYF.

V usage is TRBV18 and J usage is TRBJ2-3; TRBD2 agrees at 12 bases. Germline V lookup: CDR1 KGHSH, CDR2 LQKENI. The ends lost 0 bases at V and 4 bases at J; junction bases unmatched: 11. CDR3 length equals 19 residues. CDR3 protein: CASSPPAASGGAGADTQYF. The CDR3 DNA is TGTGCCAGCTCACCACCGGCGGCTAGCGGGGGGGCCGGGGCAGATACGCAGTATTTT. The entire variable domain, with the rest obtained from reference TRBV18 and TRBJ2-3, is as follows: NAGVMQNPRHLVRRRGQEARLRCSPMKGHSHVYWYRQLPEEGLKFMVYLQKENIIDESGMPKERFSAEFPKEGPSILRIQQVVRGDSAAYFCASSPPAASGGAGADTQYFGPGTRLTVL.

This chain links TRBV4-1 with TRBJ2-7; 9 bases align to TRBD2. J was trimmed by 6 bases and V by 2 bases; bases with no gene match: 14. This CDR3 contains 17 residues. Germline V CDR1 and CDR2: MGHRA, YSYEKL. The CDR3 DNA reads TGCGCCAGCAGCCAAAAGTTGCTGCGGGAGGGCAGGGGCGAGCAGTACTTC. It encodes CASSQKLLREGRGEQYF.

This sequence joins TRBV5-8 and TRBJ1-5; perhaps TRBD1 as D (5 bases). Germline V lookup: CDR1 SGHTS, CDR2 YDEGEE. The length of the CDR3 is 13 residues. Trimming shortened V by 4 bases and J by 4 bases, and 9 bases separated the two germline ends. The CDR3 nucleotides read TGTGCCAGCAGCCGTCAGGGAAATCAGCCCCAGCATTTT. Protein product: CASSRQGNQPQHF.

J is TRBJ2-5 and V is TRBV2; D is unclear. Trimming stripped 2 bases from V and 5 bases from J, with 15 bases between. CDR3 length: 15 amino acids. Germline assignment: CDR1 SNHLY and CDR2 FYNNEI. The CDR3, as DNA: TGTGCCAGCAGTGAATCTATGGGCCAGGCGGAGACCCAGTACTTC. Its translation: CASSESMGQAETQYF.

The chain combines TRBV13 with TRBJ1-2, with 7 bases matching TRBD1. V was clipped by 3 bases and J by 3 bases; unmatched bases: 4. This CDR3 region has 14 residues. CDR1 PRHDT and CDR2 FYEKMQ come from the germline V gene (reference sequence). The CDR3 bases are TGTGCCAGCAGCTTTGGCAGGGGGGACTATGGCTACACCTTC. It specifies CASSFGRGDYGYTF.

This clone has only a few counts. The chain couples TRBV15 to TRBJ2-5; 11 nucleotides align to TRBD1. V lost 4 bases and J lost 1; bases outside the gene matches: 5. The CDR3 spans 16 residues. Germline V CDR1 and CDR2: LNHNV, YYDKDF (reference sequence). The CDR3 is CATSKDRGLRQETQYF. The CDR3 DNA follows: TGTGCCACCAGCAAGGACAGGGGGCTTCGCCAAGAGACCCAGTACTTC. The whole variable domain, filled in from reference TRBV15 and TRBJ2-5, reads DAMVIQNPRYQVTQFGKPVTLSCSQTLNHNVMYWYQQKSSQAPKLLFHYYDKDFNNEADTPDNFQSRRPNTSFCFLDIRSPGLGDTAMYLCATSKDRGLRQETQYFGPGTRLLVL.

The count of this clone is one. V gene TRBV11-3 combines with J gene TRBJ1-4; no reliable D call. Trimming removed 2 bases at V and 8 bases at J, with 6 bases between. CDR1 SGHNT and CDR2 YENEEA come from the germline V gene. This CDR3 has 12 amino acids. The CDR3 protein is CASSLREEKLFF. The CDR3 DNA reads TGTGCCAGCAGCTTACGCGAGGAAAAACTGTTTTTT.

The V and J genes are TRBV9 and TRBJ2-1; 14 nucleotides match TRBD2. The CDR3 loop spans 17 amino acids. The germline V gene has CDR1 SGDLS and CDR2 YYNGEE. Trimming removed 3 bases from V and 7 bases from J; junction bases left unmatched: 9. In DNA, the CDR3 is TGTGCCAGCAGCGCGCAAACCGGGACTAGCGGGAGAAATGAGCAGTTCTTC. It translates to CASSAQTGTSGRNEQFF.

The CDR3 protein is CASSHPGGGNTEAFF. In DNA, the CDR3 is TGTGCCAGCAGCCACCCCGGCGGGGGGAACACTGAAGCTTTCTTT. The rearrangement uses TRBV4-2 and TRBJ1-1; D is perhaps TRBD1 (5 bases). The CDR3 extends over 15 amino acids. The V gene's germline CDR1 is LGHNA and CDR2 YNFKEQ. Trimming shortened V by 3 bases and J by 1 base, and 12 bases separated the two germline ends.

The rearrangement uses TRBV5-1 and TRBJ1-1; TRBD1 might be the D (5 bases). Germline CDR1 SGHRS, CDR2 YFSETQ. Trimming cost V 4 bases and J 0 bases, with 16 bases left between them. The CDR3 is made up of 16 amino acids. DNA of the CDR3: TGCGCCAGCAGCCCTCGGACAACCCTCGTGAACACTGAAGCTTTCTTT. Amino acids: CASSPRTTLVNTEAFF.